Below, 18 T cell receptor beta chains from the same sample are listed, as sequenced in a study of shared T cell receptors in the human thymus. Data came from immunoSEQ multiplex PCR; TCRdb stores just in-frame clones and leaves some out. The data contain more than 300,000 clones, about 95% of them singletons. The sample taken for sequencing was thymocytes. These receptors were collected from a human donor.

The CDR3: CASSRGGGNGYTF. In DNA, the CDR3 is TGTGCCAGCAGCCGCGGCGGGGGAAATGGCTACACCTTC. This chain joins TRBV5-5 and TRBJ1-2, with a tentative D call TRBD1 (5 bases). Deletions cut 4 bases from V and 6 bases from J, with 13 bases between. The germline gives CDR1 SGHKS, CDR2 YYEKEE (reference sequence). The CDR3 extends over 13 amino acids.

The rearrangement joins TRBV7-6 to TRBJ1-1; TRBD1 aligns across 8 bases. Germline V gives CDR1 SGHVS, CDR2 FNYEAQ. J gave up 3 bases and V 5 bases, and 8 bases lay outside the gene matches. This CDR3 is built from 15 residues. The chain's CDR3 is CASSDPQGADTEAFF. The CDR3 bases are TGTGCCAGCAGCGACCCTCAGGGGGCGGACACTGAAGCTTTCTTT.

The chain couples TRBV5-1 to TRBJ2-4; D ambiguous. The V and J ends lost 4 bases and 3 bases respectively, with 20 bases between them. The CDR3 runs to 17 residues. The germline CDR1 and CDR2 sequences are SGHRS and YFSETQ. CDR3 sequence (DNA): TGCGCCAGCAGCCTGCCCCTTAGGAGTTCACTCAAAAACATTCAGTACTTC. It specifies CASSLPLRSSLKNIQYF.

The genes are TRBV2 and TRBJ2-2; the D call may be TRBD1 or TRBD2 (5 bases each). The CDR3 totals 15 residues. Trimming stripped 8 bases from V and 0 bases from J, with 13 bases between. CDR1 and CDR2 (germline): SNHLY, FYNNEI. This CDR3 reads CASGGGTTNTGELFF. Written as DNA, the CDR3 is TGTGCCAGCGGGGGTGGGACCACGAACACCGGGGAGCTGTTTTTT.

The chain has TRBV11-2 and TRBJ2-3; TRBD2 agrees at 10 bases. The CDR3 extends over 17 amino acids. CDR1 and CDR2 (germline): SGHAT, FQNNGV. With 1 base clipped from V and 6 bases from J, the junction kept 10 bases outside the gene matches. The CDR3 sequence is CASSLGIGLAVLDTQYF. CDR3 nucleotides: TGTGCCAGCAGCTTAGGTATTGGACTAGCGGTGCTGGATACGCAGTATTTT.

The chain links TRBV7-4 to TRBJ1-2, with 7 bases identical to TRBD1. CDR1 and CDR2 (germline): SGHVT, SQSDAQ. The J segment lost 2 bases and the V segment lost 1 base, leaving 4 bases of the junction unmatched. This CDR3 has 15 amino acids. CDR3 coding DNA: TGTGCCAGCAGCTTAGAAACAGGGGCAAACTATGGCTACACCTTC. Amino acids: CASSLETGANYGYTF.

The V and J genes are TRBV2 and TRBJ2-3, with 10 bases fitting TRBD2. After removal of 4 bases from V and 4 bases from J, the junction contained 5 bases not matched to a gene. The CDR3 loop spans 15 amino acids. Germline loops: CDR1 SNHLY, CDR2 FYNNEI. The CDR3 sequence is CASSVTSGEPDTQYF. The CDR3 DNA is TGTGCCAGCAGTGTAACTAGCGGGGAGCCAGATACGCAGTATTTT.

The chain couples TRBV6-5 to TRBJ2-7; TRBD1 aligns across 10 bases. Per germline, CDR1 MNHEY and CDR2 SVGAGI. The junction had 5 bases not matched to a gene; V was cut back by 7 bases and J by 2 bases. This CDR3 has 14 residues. This chain's CDR3 is CASISGQGPYEQYF. The CDR3 region has the DNA TGTGCCAGCATCTCGGGACAGGGGCCCTACGAGCAGTACTTC.

The V call is TRBV11-3, the J call TRBJ2-1; TRBD1 might be the D (6 bases). The CDR3 contains 14 residues. Germline CDR1 SGHNT, CDR2 YENEEA. The ends were cut back, 5 bases at V and 7 bases at J, with 15 bases in the middle. The CDR3 region is CASSLRRGWNEQFF. CDR3 coding DNA: TGTGCCAGCAGCCTCCGTAGGGGGTGGAATGAGCAGTTCTTC.

The chain carries TRBV6-4 and TRBJ2-3, with TRBD2 matching 11 bases. The CDR3 covers 16 residues. The V and J ends lost 4 bases and 6 bases, in that order; junction bases with no gene match: 9. Germline lookup yields CDR1 MRHNA and CDR2 SNTAGT. The CDR3 DNA sequence: TGTGCCAGCAGTGTCGGACTAGCGGGTGGAGGTGATACGCAGTATTTT. Translation: CASSVGLAGGGDTQYF.

V is TRBV6-1 and J is TRBJ2-7; 11 nucleotides match TRBD1. The CDR3 runs 16 residues. J was trimmed by 4 bases and V by 2 bases; bases with no gene match: 7. Germline values: CDR1 MNHNS, CDR2 SASEGT. This chain's CDR3 is CASSEKGDRGGYEQYF. The CDR3 nucleotides read TGTGCCAGCAGTGAAAAAGGGGACAGGGGGGGGTACGAGCAGTACTTC.

The rearrangement joins TRBV5-1 to TRBJ2-5; 7 bases fit TRBD1. The germline V gene has CDR1 SGHRS and CDR2 YFSETQ. This CDR3 comprises 16 residues. Trimming took 4 bases from V and 2 from J; bases not matched to a gene: 11. The CDR3 spells CASSQKTGTEQETQYF. The CDR3 DNA sequence: TGCGCCAGCAGCCAGAAAACCGGGACAGAACAAGAGACCCAGTACTTC. Looking up the rest from reference TRBV5-1 and TRBJ2-5 gives the full variable domain: KAGVTQTPRYLIKTRGQQVTLSCSPISGHRSVSWYQQTPGQGLQFLFEYFSETQRNKGNFPGRFSGRQFSNSRSEMNVSTLELGDSALYLCASSQKTGTEQETQYFGPGTRLLVL.

V usage is TRBV12-5 and J usage is TRBJ2-7; D is undetermined. Germline V gives CDR1 LGHNT, CDR2 FRNRAP. CDR3 size: 17 residues. The V end was cut by 0 bases, the J end by 5 bases, with 20 bases between. CDR3 DNA: TGTGCTAGTGGTTTGGTTTCCGCAGGTACCCAGAGCGACGAGCAGTACTTC. Its protein product is CASGLVSAGTQSDEQYF.

The chain employs TRBV7-2 and TRBJ2-1; no reliable D call. V dropped 3 bases and J dropped 3 bases, with 18 bases sitting between them. CDR1 is SGHTA, CDR2 FQGNSA, per germline. The CDR3 length is 17 residues. The CDR3 DNA sequence: TGTGCCAGCAGCTTTTTACGGGCGGAGTGTTTCTACAATGAGCAGTTCTTC. As protein: CASSFLRAECFYNEQFF.

The chain recombines TRBV11-3 with TRBJ1-5; D gene ambiguous. This CDR3 spans 16 amino acids. V was pared by 1 base and J by 0 bases, with 10 bases between. Germline CDR1 SGHNT, CDR2 YENEEA. The CDR3 spells CASSLAREYSNQPQHF. The CDR3 DNA reads as TGTGCCAGCAGCTTAGCCAGAGAATATAGCAATCAGCCCCAGCATTTT.

The chain employs TRBV19 and TRBJ1-2; D gene ambiguous. The CDR3 loop spans 13 amino acids. V was clipped by 5 bases and J by 9 bases, with 16 bases between them. Germline CDR1 reads LNHDA; CDR2 reads SQIVND (reference sequence). This CDR3 reads CASSSGFSRSYTF. CDR3 bases: TGTGCCAGTAGTTCGGGTTTCTCCAGGAGCTACACCTTC. Full variable domain (rest looked up from reference TRBV19 and TRBJ1-2): DGGITQSPKYLFRKEGQNVTLSCEQNLNHDAMYWYRQDPGQGLRLIYYSQIVNDFQKGDIAEGYSVSREKKESFPLTVTSAQKNPTAFYLCASSSGFSRSYTFGSGTRLTVV.

This clone appeared a single time. V is TRBV7-2 and J is TRBJ2-1; 9 bases line up with TRBD2. CDR3 length: 16 amino acids. Trimming removed 1 base from V and 1 base from J; junction bases left unmatched: 2. Germline assignment: CDR1 SGHTA and CDR2 FQGNSA. The CDR3 sequence: CASSLEAGGSYNEQFF. The CDR3 bases are TGTGCCAGCAGCTTAGAGGCGGGAGGGTCCTACAATGAGCAGTTCTTC.

The J gene is TRBJ1-5, the V gene TRBV27, with no clear D. The V and J ends lost 2 bases and 3 bases respectively, with 14 bases between them. The CDR3 is 16 amino acids. Germline V lookup: CDR1 MNHEY, CDR2 SMNVEV (reference sequence). The CDR3 region has the DNA TGTGCCAGCAGTTTAAATCAGGAATTGAACAATCAGCCCCAGCATTTT. Translation: CASSLNQELNNQPQHF.